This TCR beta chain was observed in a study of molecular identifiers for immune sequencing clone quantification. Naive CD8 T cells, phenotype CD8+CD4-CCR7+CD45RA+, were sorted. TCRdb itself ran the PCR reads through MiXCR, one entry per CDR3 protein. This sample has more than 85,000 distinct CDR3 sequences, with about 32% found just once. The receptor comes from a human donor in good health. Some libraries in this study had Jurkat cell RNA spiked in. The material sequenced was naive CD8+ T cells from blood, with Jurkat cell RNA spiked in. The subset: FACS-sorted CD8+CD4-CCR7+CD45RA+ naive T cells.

For the CDR3, the DNA is TGTGCCAGCAGTTTAACCGGGACTGCAAACCACGAGCAGTACTTC. It encodes CASSLTGTANHEQYF. This chain joins TRBV27 and TRBJ2-7; the D gene is possibly TRBD2 (6 bases). CDR3 length: 15 amino acids. CDR1 and CDR2 (germline): MNHEY, SMNVEV (reference sequence). V was clipped by 2 bases and J by 5 bases, with 16 bases between them.